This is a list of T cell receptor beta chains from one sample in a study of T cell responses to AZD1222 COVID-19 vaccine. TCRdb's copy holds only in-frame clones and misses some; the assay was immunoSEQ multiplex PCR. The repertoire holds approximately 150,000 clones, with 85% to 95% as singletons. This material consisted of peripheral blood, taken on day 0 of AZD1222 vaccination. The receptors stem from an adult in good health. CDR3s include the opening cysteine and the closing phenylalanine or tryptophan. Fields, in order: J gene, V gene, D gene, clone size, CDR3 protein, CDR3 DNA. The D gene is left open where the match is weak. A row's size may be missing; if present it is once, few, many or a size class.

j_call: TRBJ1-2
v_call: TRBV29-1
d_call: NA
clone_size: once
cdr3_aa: CSVGERYGYTF
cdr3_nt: TGCAGCGTTGGGGAGAGATATGGCTACACCTTC

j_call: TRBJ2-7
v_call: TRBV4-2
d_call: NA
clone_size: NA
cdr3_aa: CASSLSASGLYEQYF
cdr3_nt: TGTGCCAGCAGCCTCAGTGCCAGCGGACTCTACGAGCAGTACTTC

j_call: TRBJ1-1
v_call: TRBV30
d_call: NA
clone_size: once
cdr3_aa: CAWAGGHHTEAFF
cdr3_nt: TGTGCCTGGGCGGGGGGACACCACACTGAAGCTTTCTTT

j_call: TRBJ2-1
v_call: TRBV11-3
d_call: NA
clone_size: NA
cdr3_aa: CASSPRGYSNEQFF
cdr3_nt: TGTGCCAGCAGCCCCAGGGGTTATAGCAATGAGCAGTTCTTC

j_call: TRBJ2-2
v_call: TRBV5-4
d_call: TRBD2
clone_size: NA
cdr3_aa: CASSLLRLAGGTGELFF
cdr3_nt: TGTGCCAGCAGCCTCCTTCGACTAGCGGGGGGCACCGGGGAGCTGTTTTTT

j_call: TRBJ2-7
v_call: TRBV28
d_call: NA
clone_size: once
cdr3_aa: CASGPTGNPYEQYF
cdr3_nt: TGTGCCAGCGGACCGACGGGGAACCCCTACGAGCAGTACTTC

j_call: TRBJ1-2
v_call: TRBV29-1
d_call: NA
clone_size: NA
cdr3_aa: CSAAETNYGYTF
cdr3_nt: TGCAGCGCAGCGGAGACGAACTATGGCTACACCTTC

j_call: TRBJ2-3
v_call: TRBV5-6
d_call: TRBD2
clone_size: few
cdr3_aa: CASRTTSGTIRTSTDTQYF
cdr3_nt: TGTGCCAGCAGGACGACTAGCGGGACAATACGGACTAGCACAGATACGCAGTATTTT

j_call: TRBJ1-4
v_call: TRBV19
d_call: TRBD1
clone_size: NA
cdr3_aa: CASSIFWDRDLGEKLFF
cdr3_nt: TGTGCCAGTAGTATATTCTGGGACAGAGATCTCGGTGAAAAACTGTTTTTT

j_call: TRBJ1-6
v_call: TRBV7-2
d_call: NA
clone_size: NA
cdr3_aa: CASSPRQASGNSPLHF
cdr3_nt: TGTGCCAGCAGCCCCCGACAGGCCTCAGGGAATTCACCCCTCCACTTT

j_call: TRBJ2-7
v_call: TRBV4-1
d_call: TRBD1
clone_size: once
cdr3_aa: CASSRQGQATAYEQYF
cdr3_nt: TGCGCCAGCAGCCGCCAGGGACAGGCAACCGCCTACGAGCAGTACTTC

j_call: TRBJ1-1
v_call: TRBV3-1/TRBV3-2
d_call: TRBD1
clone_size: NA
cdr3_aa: CASSQRTGTTEAFF
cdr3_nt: TGTGCCAGCAGCCAAAGGACAGGGACGACTGAAGCTTTCTTT

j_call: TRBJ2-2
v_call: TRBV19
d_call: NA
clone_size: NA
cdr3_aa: CASSIEGGFWTGELFF
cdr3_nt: TGTGCCAGTAGTATAGAGGGCGGTTTTTGGACCGGGGAGCTGTTTTTT

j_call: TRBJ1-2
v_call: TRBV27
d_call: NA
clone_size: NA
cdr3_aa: CASSLSRVRVDQDYGYTF
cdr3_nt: TGTGCCAGCAGTTTATCGAGGGTTCGGGTAGATCAGGACTATGGCTACACCTTC

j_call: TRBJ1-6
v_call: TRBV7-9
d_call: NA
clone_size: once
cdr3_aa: CASSLAYRGRVGSPLHF
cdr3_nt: TGTGCCAGCAGCTTAGCCTACCGAGGCAGAGTCGGGTCACCCCTCCACTTT

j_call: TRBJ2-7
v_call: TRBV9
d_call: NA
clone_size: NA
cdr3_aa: CASSVSGVSYEQYF
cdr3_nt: TGTGCCAGCAGCGTGTCGGGAGTGTCCTACGAGCAGTACTTC

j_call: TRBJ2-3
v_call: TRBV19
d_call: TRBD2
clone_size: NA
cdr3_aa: CASSGLAEPDTQYF
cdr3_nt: TGTGCCTCCTCGGGGCTAGCGGAGCCAGATACGCAGTATTTT

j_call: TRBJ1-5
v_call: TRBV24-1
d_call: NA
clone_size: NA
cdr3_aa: CATSDLRQPQHF
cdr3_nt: TGTGCCACCAGTGATTTGAGGCAGCCCCAGCATTTT

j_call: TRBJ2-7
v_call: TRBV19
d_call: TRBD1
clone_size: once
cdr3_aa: CASGSQGAPYEQYF
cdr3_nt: TGTGCCAGTGGGAGCCAGGGGGCCCCCTACGAGCAGTACTTC

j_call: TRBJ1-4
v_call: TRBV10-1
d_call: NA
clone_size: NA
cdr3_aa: CASSPDRSEKLFF
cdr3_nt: TGCGCCAGCAGCCCGGATAGGTCAGAAAAACTGTTTTTT

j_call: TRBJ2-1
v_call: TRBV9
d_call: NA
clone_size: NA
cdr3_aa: CASSVATSSYNEQFF
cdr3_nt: TGTGCCAGCAGCGTTGCCACTAGCTCCTACAATGAGCAGTTCTTC

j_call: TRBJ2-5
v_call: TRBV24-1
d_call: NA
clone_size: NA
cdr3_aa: CATSGGFQETQYF
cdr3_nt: TGTGCCACCAGTGGAGGTTTCCAAGAGACCCAGTACTTC

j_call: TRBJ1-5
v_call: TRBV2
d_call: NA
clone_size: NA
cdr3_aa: CASTDWGFNNQPQHF
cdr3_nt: TGTGCCAGCACCGACTGGGGGTTTAACAATCAGCCCCAGCATTTT

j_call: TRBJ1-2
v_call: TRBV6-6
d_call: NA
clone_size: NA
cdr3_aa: CASSYSEPYGYTF
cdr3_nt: TGTGCCAGCAGTTACTCAGAGCCTTATGGCTACACCTTC

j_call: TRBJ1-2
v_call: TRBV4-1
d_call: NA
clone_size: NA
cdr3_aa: CASSQDRGAANYGYTF
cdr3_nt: TGCGCCAGCAGCCAAGATCGAGGAGCGGCTAACTATGGCTACACCTTC

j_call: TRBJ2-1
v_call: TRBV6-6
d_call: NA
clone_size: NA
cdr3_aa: CASSHRQSAYNEQFF
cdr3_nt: TGTGCCAGCAGCCACCGACAGTCAGCCTACAATGAGCAGTTCTTC

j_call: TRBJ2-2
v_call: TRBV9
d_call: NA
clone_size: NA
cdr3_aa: CASSAPRGRNTGELFF
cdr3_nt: TGTGCCAGCAGCGCCCCAAGGGGGAGGAACACCGGGGAGCTGTTTTTT

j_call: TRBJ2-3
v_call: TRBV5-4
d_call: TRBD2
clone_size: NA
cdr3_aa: CASSSRTSGGFADTQYF
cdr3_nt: TGTGCCAGCAGCTCTCGGACTAGCGGGGGTTTTGCAGATACGCAGTATTTT

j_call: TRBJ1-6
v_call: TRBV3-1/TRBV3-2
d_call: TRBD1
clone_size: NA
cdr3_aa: CASSQRGQHNSPLHF
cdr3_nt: TGTGCCAGCAGCCAGAGGGGACAGCATAATTCACCCCTCCACTTT

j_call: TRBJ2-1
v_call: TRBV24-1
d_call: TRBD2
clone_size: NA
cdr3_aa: CATGTNNEQFF
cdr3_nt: TGTGCCACAGGGACTAACAATGAGCAGTTCTTC

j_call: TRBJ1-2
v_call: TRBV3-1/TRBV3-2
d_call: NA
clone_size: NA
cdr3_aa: CASSQVHAAIYGYTF
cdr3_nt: TGTGCCAGCAGCCAAGTTCATGCAGCAATCTATGGCTACACCTTC

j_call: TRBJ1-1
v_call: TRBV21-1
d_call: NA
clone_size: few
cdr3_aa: CASIIPGQGVNTEAFF
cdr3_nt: TGTGCCAGCATTATCCCGGGACAGGGCGTGAATACTGAAGCTTTCTTT

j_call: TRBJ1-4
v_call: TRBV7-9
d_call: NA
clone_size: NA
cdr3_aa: CASSLASSATNEKLFF
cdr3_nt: TGTGCCAGCAGCTTAGCGTCGAGTGCAACTAATGAAAAACTGTTTTTT

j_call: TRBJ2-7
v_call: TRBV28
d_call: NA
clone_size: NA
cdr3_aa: CVSSSPGTWALYEQYF
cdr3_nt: TGTGTCAGCAGTTCGCCCGGGACCTGGGCATTATACGAGCAGTACTTC

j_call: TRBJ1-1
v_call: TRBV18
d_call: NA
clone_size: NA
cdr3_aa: CASSPGAQNTEAFF
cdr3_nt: TGTGCCAGCTCACCAGGCGCCCAGAACACTGAAGCTTTCTTT

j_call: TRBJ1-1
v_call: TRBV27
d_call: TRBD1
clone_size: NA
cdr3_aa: CASSLGGQGNTEAFF
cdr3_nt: TGTGCCAGCAGTTTAGGGGGACAGGGGAACACTGAAGCTTTCTTT

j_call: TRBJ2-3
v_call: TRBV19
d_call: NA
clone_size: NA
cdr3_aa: CASSTDRTSTDTQYF
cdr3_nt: TGTGCCAGTAGCACGGACAGAACTAGCACAGATACGCAGTATTTT

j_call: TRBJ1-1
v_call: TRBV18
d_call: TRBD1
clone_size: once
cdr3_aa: CASSPIGEGQINTEAFF
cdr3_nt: TGTGCCAGCTCACCGATAGGAGAGGGACAGATAAACACTGAAGCTTTCTTT

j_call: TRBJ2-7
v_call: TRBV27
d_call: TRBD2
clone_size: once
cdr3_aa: CASSHTSGTYEQYF
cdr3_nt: TGTGCCAGCAGTCATACTAGCGGGACCTACGAGCAGTACTTC

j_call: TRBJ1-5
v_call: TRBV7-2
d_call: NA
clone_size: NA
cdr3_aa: CASSGEGGQPQHF
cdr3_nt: TGTGCCAGCAGTGGCGAGGGGGGTCAGCCCCAGCATTTT

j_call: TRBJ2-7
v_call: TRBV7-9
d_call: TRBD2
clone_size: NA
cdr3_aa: CASSLWREGPGYEQYF
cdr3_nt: TGTGCCAGCAGCTTGTGGCGGGAGGGCCCGGGCTACGAGCAGTACTTC

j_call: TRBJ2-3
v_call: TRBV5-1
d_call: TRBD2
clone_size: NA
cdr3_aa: CASSFLAGVGDTQYF
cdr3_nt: TGCGCCAGCAGCTTCCTAGCGGGAGTGGGAGATACGCAGTATTTT

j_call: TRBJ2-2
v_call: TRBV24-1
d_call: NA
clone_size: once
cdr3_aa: CATSDPGTYKPHGSGELFF
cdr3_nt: TGTGCCACCAGTGACCCCGGGACCTACAAGCCACACGGGTCCGGGGAGCTGTTTTTT

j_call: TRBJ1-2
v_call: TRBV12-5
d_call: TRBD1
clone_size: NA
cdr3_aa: CASRKGGWSNYGYTF
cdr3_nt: TGTGCTAGTCGGAAAGGGGGCTGGTCTAACTATGGCTACACCTTC

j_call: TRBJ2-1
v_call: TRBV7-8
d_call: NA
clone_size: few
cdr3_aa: CASSLTFDYNEQFF
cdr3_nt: TGTGCCAGCAGCTTAACTTTCGACTACAATGAGCAGTTCTTC